This T cell receptor beta chain was captured in a study of Tregs in tolerant kidney transplant recipients. Study-level information: Recipients received nonmyeloablative bone marrow transplants from related graft donors, with transient mixed chimerism. Whole-study findings and limits: No direct test of biological reproducibility was done here.

About this clone itself: Its target is not known.

Trimming shortened V by 0 bases and J by 7 bases, and 10 bases separated the two germline ends. Germline V gene sequence: CDR1 LNHNV, CDR2 YYDKDF (reference sequence). CDR3 size: 13 residues. Some clones are missing from TCRdb's copy, which holds only in-frame ones; the method was immunoSEQ multiplex PCR. This table has about 100,000 clones, almost 90% appearing once. Unstimulated regulatory T cells (CD4+CD25+CD127-), CD4+CD25- non-regulatory cells, CD4 and CD8 cells were FACS-sorted from thawed PBMCs. Here the sequenced sample was CD4+ T cells from blood, taken before the transplant. The chain is built from TRBV15 and TRBJ2-7; no firm D call. This sequence originates from a human donor who received a combined kidney and bone marrow transplant. The CDR3 loop reads CATSRDRGTEQYF. Here the CDR3 DNA reads TGTGCCACCAGCAGAGATAGAGGTACAGAGCAGTACTTC.